This record concerns one TCR beta chain sequence. Its target is not known. Germline-derived CDR1 and CDR2 are SGHTA and FQGNSA. The CDR3 runs 14 residues. Trimming shortened V by 5 bases and J by 2 bases, and 12 bases separated the two germline ends. Unique molecular identifiers were built into the TCR beta cDNA libraries. TCRdb analysed the PCR reads with MiXCR anew, one entry per CDR3 protein. The data contain roughly 730,000 distinct CDR3 sequences, roughly 30% of them singletons. This record comes from a study of post-analysis software for immune sequencing data. Study-level points and caveats: Five TRBV segments, TRBV5-6, TRBV5-1 and TRBV20-1 among them, were found more frequent in patients than controls.

The source material was blood. This TCR came from a girl aged 5 to 17 with multiple sclerosis. J is TRBJ2-5 and V is TRBV7-2; D is unclear. CDR3 residues: CASSRDWQQETQYF. The CDR3 DNA reads as TGTGCCAGCAGCCGAGACTGGCAGCAAGAGACCCAGTACTTC.